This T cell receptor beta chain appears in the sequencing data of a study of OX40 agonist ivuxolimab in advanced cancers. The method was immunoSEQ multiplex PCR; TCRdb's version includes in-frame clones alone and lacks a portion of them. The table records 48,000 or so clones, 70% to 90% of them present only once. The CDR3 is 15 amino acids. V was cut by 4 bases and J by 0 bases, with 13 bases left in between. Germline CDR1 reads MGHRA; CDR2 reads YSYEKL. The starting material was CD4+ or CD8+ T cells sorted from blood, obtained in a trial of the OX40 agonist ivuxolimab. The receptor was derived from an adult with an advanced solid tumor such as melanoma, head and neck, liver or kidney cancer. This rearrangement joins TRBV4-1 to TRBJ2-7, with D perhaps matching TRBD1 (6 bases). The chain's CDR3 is CASSPRDTSSYEQYF. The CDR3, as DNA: TGCGCCAGCAGCCCCCGGGACACGAGCTCCTACGAGCAGTACTTC.